Described below is a single T cell receptor beta chain sequence and its context. The entry originates in a study of blood T cell repertoires in COVID-19. Overall study: The samples span acute and convalescent COVID-19 from the United States, Italy and Spain. Sources were T cells, B-cell-depleted T cells, or PBMCs; the material itself was cDNA or gDNA.

Under the authors' procedure: For nucleated cells, counts were estimated from reference gene primer amplification. Assay used: immunoSEQ multiplex PCR; TCRdb lists only in-frame clones, some missing. Clonal size and the V and J genes are those of that table, whereas D and trimming came from the DNA. The sample contains under 150,000 clones, about 84% of which appear only once. This CDR3 has 14 amino acids. V was cut by 0 bases and J by 8 bases, with 14 bases left in between. J is TRBJ1-2 and V is TRBV5-3, with D hard to call. TRBV5-3 is flagged as an ORF with uncertain function. Sequenced sample: peripheral blood. This receptor was obtained from a man aged 45-65 years with acute or convalescent COVID-19. The CDR3 DNA reads TGTGCCAGAAGCTTGGACACCCCATGTTACGGCTACACCTTC. This sequence encodes CARSLDTPCYGYTF.